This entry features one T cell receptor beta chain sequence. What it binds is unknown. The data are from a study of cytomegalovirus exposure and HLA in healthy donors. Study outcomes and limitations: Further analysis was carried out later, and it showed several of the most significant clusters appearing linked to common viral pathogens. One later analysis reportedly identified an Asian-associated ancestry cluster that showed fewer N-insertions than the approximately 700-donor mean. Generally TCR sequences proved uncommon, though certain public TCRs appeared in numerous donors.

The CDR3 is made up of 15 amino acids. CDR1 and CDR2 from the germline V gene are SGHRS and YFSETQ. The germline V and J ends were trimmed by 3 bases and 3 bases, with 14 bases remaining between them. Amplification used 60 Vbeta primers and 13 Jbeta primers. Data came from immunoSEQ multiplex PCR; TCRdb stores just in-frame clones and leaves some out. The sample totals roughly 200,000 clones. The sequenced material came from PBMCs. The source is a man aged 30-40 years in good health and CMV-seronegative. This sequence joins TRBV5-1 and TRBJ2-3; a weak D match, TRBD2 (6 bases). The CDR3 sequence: CASSSPGLRTDTQYF. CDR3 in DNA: TGCGCCAGCAGCTCCCCGGGACTTCGGACAGATACGCAGTATTTT.